The following is a T cell receptor beta chain sequence with its context. Authors' methods: Estimated nucleated cell counts came from reference gene primer amplification. TCRdb keeps only in-frame clones here, not all; method: immunoSEQ multiplex PCR. V, J and clone size were drawn from that table, and D and trimming were deduced from the DNA. The sample yields around 65,000 clones, 81% seen once. This entry belongs to a study of blood T cell repertoires in COVID-19. About the study: Material from acute and convalescent COVID-19 was sourced from the United States, Italy and Spain. PBMCs, B-cell-depleted T cells, or T cells were the source of the cDNA or gDNA that made up the material.

This CDR3 spans 14 amino acids. Germline CDR1 is MNHNS and CDR2 is SASEGT. Trimming stripped 3 bases from V and 6 bases from J, with 13 bases between. The chain has TRBV6-1 and TRBJ2-3; the D gene is possibly TRBD2 (5 bases). Sample: peripheral blood. The sequence was collected from a human donor in a cohort sampled during active COVID-19. CDR3 in DNA: TGTGCCAGCAGTGAGCCTTTAGCTAGCGATACGCAGTATTTT. This codes for CASSEPLASDTQYF.